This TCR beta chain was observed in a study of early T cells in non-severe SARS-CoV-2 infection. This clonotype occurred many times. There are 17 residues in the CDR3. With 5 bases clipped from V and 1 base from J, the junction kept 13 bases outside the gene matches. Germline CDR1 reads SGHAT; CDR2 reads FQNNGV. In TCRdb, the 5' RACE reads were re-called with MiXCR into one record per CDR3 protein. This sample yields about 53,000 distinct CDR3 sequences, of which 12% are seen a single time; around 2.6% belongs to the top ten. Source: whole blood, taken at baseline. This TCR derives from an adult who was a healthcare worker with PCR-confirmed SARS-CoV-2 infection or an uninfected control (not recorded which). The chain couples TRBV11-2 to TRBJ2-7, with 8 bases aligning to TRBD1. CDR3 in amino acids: CASSPLSGTGHSYEQYF. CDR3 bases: TGTGCCAGCAGCCCGCTAAGTGGGACAGGCCATTCCTACGAGCAGTACTTC.